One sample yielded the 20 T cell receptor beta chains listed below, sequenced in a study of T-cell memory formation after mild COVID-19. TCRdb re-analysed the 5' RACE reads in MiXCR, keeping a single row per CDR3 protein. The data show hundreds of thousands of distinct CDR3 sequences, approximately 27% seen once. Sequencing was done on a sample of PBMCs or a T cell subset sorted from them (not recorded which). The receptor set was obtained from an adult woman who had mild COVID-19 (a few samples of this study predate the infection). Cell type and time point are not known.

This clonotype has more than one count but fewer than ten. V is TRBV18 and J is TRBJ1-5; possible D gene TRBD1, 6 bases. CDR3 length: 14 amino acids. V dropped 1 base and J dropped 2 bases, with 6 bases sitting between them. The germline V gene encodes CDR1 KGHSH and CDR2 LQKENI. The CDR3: CASSPQGGNQPQHF. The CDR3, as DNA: TGTGCCAGCTCACCACAGGGGGGCAATCAGCCCCAGCATTTT.

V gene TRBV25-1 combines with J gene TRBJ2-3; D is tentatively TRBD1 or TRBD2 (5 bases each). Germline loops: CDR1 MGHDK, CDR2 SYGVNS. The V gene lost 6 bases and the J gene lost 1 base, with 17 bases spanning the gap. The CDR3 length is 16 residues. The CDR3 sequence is CASSPVATGRTDTQYF. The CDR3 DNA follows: TGTGCCAGCAGCCCGGTGGCGACGGGACGCACAGATACGCAGTATTTT.

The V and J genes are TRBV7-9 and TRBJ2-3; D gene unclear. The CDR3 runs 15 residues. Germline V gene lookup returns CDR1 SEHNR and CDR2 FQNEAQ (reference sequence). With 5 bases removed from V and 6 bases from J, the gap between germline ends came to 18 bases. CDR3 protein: CASSDIFEEFDTQYF. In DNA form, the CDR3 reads TGTGCCAGCAGCGATATTTTCGAGGAGTTTGATACGCAGTATTTT. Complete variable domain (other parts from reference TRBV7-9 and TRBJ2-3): DTGVSQNPRHKITKRGQNVTFRCDPISEHNRLYWYRQTLGQGPEFLTYFQNEAQLEKSRLLSDRFSAERPKGSFSTLEIQRTEQGDSAMYLCASSDIFEEFDTQYFGPGTRLTVL.

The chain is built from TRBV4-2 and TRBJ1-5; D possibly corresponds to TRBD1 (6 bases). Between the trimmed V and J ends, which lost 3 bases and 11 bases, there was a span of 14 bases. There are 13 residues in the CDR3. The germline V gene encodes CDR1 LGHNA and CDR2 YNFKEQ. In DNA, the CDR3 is TGTGCCAGCAGCCATGATGACAGGTCGACCCAGCATTTT. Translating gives CASSHDDRSTQHF.

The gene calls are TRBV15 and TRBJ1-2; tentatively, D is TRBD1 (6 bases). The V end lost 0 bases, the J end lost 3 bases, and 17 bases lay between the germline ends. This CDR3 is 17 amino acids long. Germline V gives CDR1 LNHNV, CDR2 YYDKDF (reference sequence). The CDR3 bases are TGTGCCACCAGCAGAGATGATTGGACAGAGAAGCACTATGGCTACACCTTC. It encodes CATSRDDWTEKHYGYTF.

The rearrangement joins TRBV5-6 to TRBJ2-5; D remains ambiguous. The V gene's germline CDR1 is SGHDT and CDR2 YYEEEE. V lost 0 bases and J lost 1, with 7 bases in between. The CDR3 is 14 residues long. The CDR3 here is CASSLAVGQETQYF. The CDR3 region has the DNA TGTGCCAGCAGCTTGGCGGTGGGCCAAGAGACCCAGTACTTC.

CDR3 coding DNA: TGCGCCAGCAGCTTGGGGACTAGCGGGGGGATCGAGACCCAGTACTTC. As protein: CASSLGTSGGIETQYF. The V gene is TRBV5-1, the J gene TRBJ2-5; 14 bases fit TRBD2. The germline V gene encodes CDR1 SGHRS and CDR2 YFSETQ. Trimming removed 0 bases from V and 5 bases from J; junction bases left unmatched: 3. The CDR3 runs 16 residues. The full variable domain, its missing parts supplied by reference TRBV5-1 and TRBJ2-5, is KAGVTQTPRYLIKTRGQQVTLSCSPISGHRSVSWYQQTPGQGLQFLFEYFSETQRNKGNFPGRFSGRQFSNSRSEMNVSTLELGDSALYLCASSLGTSGGIETQYFGPGTRLLVL.

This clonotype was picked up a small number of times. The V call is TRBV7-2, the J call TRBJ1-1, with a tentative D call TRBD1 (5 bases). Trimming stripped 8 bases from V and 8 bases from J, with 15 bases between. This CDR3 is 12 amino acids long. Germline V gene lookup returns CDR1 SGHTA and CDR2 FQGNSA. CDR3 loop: CASWGRSSEAFF. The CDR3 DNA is TGTGCCAGCTGGGGACGTTCCTCAGAAGCTTTCTTT.

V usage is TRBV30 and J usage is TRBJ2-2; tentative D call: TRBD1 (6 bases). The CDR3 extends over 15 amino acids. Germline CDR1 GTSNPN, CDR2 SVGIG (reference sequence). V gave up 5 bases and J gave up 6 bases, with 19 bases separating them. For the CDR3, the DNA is TGTGCCTGGGGAGAGCCAACAGGGTACGCCGGGGAGCTGTTTTTT. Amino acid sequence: CAWGEPTGYAGELFF.

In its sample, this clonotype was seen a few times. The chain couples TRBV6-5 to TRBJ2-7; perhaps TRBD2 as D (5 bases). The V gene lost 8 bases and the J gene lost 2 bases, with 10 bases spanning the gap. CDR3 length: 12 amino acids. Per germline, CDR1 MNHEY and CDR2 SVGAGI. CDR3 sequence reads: CASGAAPYEQYF. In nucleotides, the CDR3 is TGTGCCAGCGGAGCGGCCCCCTACGAGCAGTACTTC.

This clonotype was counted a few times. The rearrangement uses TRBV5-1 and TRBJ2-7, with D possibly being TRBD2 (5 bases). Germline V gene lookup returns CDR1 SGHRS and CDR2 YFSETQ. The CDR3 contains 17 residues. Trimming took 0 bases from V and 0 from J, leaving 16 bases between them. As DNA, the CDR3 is TGCGCCAGCAGCTTGGCACTATCGGGAATTAGCTCCTACGAGCAGTACTTC. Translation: CASSLALSGISSYEQYF.

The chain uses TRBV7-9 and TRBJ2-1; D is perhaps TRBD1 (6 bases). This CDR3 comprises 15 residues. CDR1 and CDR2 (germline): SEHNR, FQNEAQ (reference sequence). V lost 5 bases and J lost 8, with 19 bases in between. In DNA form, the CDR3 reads TGTGCCAGCAGCCTAACAGGGTTGGGACACGATGAGCAGTTCTTC. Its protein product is CASSLTGLGHDEQFF.

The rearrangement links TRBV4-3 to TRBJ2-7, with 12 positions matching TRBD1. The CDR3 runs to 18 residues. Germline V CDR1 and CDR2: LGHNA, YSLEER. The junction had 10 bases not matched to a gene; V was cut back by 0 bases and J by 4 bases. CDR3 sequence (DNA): TGCGCCAGCAGCCAAGATCGCACCGGGACAGGGGGCTCTTACGAGCAGTACTTC. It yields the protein CASSQDRTGTGGSYEQYF.

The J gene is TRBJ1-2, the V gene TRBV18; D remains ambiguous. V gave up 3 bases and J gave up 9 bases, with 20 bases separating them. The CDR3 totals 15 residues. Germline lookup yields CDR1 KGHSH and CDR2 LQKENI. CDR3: CASSPNSLDPVSYTF. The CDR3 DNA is TGTGCCAGCTCACCCAACAGCCTTGATCCAGTGAGCTACACCTTC.

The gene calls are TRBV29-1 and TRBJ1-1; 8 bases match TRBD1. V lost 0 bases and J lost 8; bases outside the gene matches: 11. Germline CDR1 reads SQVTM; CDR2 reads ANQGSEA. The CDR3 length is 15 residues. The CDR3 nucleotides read TGCAGCGTTGAAGACAGGGGGCGAGCATTTCCAGAAGCTTTCTTT. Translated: CSVEDRGRAFPEAFF.

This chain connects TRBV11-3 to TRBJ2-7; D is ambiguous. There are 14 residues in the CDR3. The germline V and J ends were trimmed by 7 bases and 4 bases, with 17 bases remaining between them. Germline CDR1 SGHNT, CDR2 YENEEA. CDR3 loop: CASTSDPGPYEQYF. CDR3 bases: TGTGCCAGCACCAGCGATCCCGGGCCTTACGAGCAGTACTTC.

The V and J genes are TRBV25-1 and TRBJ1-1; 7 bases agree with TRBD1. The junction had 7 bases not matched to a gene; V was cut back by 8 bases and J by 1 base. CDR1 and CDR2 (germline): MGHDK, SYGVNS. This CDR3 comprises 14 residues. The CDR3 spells CASRGDSENTEAFF. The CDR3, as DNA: TGTGCCAGCCGGGGGGACAGCGAGAACACTGAAGCTTTCTTT.

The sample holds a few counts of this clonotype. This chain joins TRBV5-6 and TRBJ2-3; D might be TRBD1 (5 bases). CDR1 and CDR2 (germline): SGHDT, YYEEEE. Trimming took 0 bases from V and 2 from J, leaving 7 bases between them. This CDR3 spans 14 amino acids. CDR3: CASSLGGHTDTQYF. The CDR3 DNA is TGTGCCAGCAGCTTGGGGGGCCACACAGATACGCAGTATTTT.

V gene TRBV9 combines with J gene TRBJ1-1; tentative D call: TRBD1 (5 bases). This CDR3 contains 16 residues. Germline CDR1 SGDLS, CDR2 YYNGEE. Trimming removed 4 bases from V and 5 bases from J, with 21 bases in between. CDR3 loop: CASSPRQFSHGTEAFF. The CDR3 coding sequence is TGTGCCAGCAGCCCCCGACAGTTTTCCCATGGGACTGAAGCTTTCTTT.

CDR3 coding DNA: TGTGCCAGTACCGCTCGACAGGGGCTTACTGAAGCTTTCTTT. This codes for CASTARQGLTEAFF. This chain connects TRBV19 to TRBJ1-1; 8 bases agree with TRBD1. Germline CDR1 LNHDA, CDR2 SQIVND (reference sequence). J was trimmed by 5 bases and V by 7 bases; bases with no gene match: 9. The CDR3 runs to 14 residues. The full variable domain, completed using reference TRBV19 and TRBJ1-1, is DGGITQSPKYLFRKEGQNVTLSCEQNLNHDAMYWYRQDPGQGLRLIYYSQIVNDFQKGDIAEGYSVSREKKESFPLTVTSAQKNPTAFYLCASTARQGLTEAFFGQGTRLTVV.